The entry below describes one T cell receptor (beta chain). This entry belongs to a study of T cell responses to AZD1222 COVID-19 vaccine. The V segment lost 1 base and the J segment 10 bases; nucleotides outside the gene matches: 8. Per germline, CDR1 MGHRA and CDR2 YSYEKL. This CDR3 has 16 residues. TCRdb's copy holds only in-frame clones and misses some; the assay was immunoSEQ multiplex PCR. The sample shows approximately 150,000 clones, 92% of them seen only once. The clonotype was recovered from an adult in good health. The J gene is TRBJ1-6, the V gene TRBV4-1, with TRBD1 matching over 9 bases. Source: peripheral blood, taken on day 0 of AZD1222 vaccination. In DNA, the CDR3 is TGCGCCAGCAGCCAAGCATCCGGGACAGGGTCCTCACCCCTCCACTTT. This sequence encodes CASSQASGTGSSPLHF.